Given below is one T cell receptor (beta chain) in context. No cognate antigen has been identified for it. No clone much larger than this one lies a single base away; base qualities are absent. The immunoSEQ Assay, a bias-controlled multiplex PCR, was used to amplify TCRbeta CDR3 regions from genomic DNA. Per the source publication's procedure: Nucleated cell counts per sample were estimated from amplification of reference gene primers within the assay. Sequence reads were collapsed and filtered to measure the absolute abundance of every unique TCRbeta CDR3 rearrangement. Productive Simpson clonality was computed per sample as the square root of Simpson's diversity index over productive rearrangements. The table was pulled from immuneACCESS by TCRdb, which kept in-frame rearrangements only. Such tables lose some clones; where checked, under half of the loss comes from unresolved V genes, and the rest has no known cause. V and J calls and clone size are as listed in that table; D and trimming were resolved from the DNA. The sample yields 200,000 to 300,000 clones; around four fifths were counted once. The ten biggest clones cover 4.2% of the sample.

This sample stems from a study of blood T cell repertoires in COVID-19 (dated by TCRdb to 2018 to 2020). With respect to the entire study: The collaborator samples originated in the United States, Italy and Spain and spanned the acute and convalescent phases of COVID-19. The material from the prospective study consisted of cDNA or gDNA derived from T cells, B-cell-depleted T cells, or PBMCs. Deeply sampled blood TCRbeta repertoires from subjects exposed to, actively infected with, or recovered from COVID-19 were included in the dataset. The repertoires were released in a freely available public database intended as a resource for research on the immune response to SARS-CoV-2. The samples were drawn from two sources: the first 160 participants of the ongoing ImmuneRACE study, and fewer than 1,500 subjects contributed by 6 global collaborators. The sample metadata nearly always contained a de-identified subject ID, COVID-19 status, age in years and sex. HLA class I and class II types, where available, came from metadata supplied by the sample provider rather than from assay-based typing. General findings and caveats noted by the study authors: The quantity of clinical and demographic metadata differed by source and by participant and was supplied without curation.

Reading the germline V gene gives CDR1 SGHNT and CDR2 YENEEA. V ends up 1 base short and J 0 bases short, with an unmatched junction base count of 5. The CDR3, cysteine through phenylalanine, is 17 amino acids long. Only the CDR3 DNA stays, 51 bases, in frame from base 1. Collaborating institutions collected whole blood in K2EDTA tubes following their own protocols. Collaborator samples were shipped for TCRbeta analysis as frozen whole blood, isolated PBMCs, or DNA extracted from either sample type. This sequence uses TRBV11-3 and TRBJ2-2, with 7 central nucleotides matching TRBD1. The clonotype originates from a man in his sixties with acute or convalescent COVID-19. What was sequenced was peripheral blood. The CDR3 corresponds to CASSLVKGGANTGELFF. Here is the DNA: TGTGCCAGCAGCTTAGTTAAAGGGGGCGCGAACACCGGGGAGCTGTTTTTT.